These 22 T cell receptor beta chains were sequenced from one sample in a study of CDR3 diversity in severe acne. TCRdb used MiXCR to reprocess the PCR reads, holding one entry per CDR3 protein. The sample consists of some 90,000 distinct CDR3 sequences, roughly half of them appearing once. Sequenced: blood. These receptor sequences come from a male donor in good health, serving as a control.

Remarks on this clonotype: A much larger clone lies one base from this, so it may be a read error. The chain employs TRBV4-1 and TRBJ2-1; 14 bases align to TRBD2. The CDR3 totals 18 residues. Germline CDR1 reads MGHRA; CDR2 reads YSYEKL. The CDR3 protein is CASSQLPTSGGAHNEQLF. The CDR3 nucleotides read TGCGCCAGCAGCCAACTGCCGACTAGCGGGGGGGCCCACAATGAGCAGCTCTTC.

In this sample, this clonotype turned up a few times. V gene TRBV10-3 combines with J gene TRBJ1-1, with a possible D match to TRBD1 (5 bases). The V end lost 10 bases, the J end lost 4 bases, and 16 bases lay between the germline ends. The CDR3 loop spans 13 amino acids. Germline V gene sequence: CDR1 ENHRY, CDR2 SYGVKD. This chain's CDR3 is CASRVGGFTEAFF. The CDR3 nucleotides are TGTGCCAGTCGAGTTGGGGGGTTCACTGAAGCTTTCTTT.

CDR3 region: CASSYGLYTSGRGTQYF. The CDR3 region has the DNA TGTGCCAGCAGTTATGGGCTTTACACTAGCGGGAGGGGGACCCAGTACTTC. The chain joins TRBV2 to TRBJ2-5; 13 nucleotides line up with TRBD2. Germline V gene sequence: CDR1 SNHLY, CDR2 FYNNEI. Trimming took 5 bases from V and 7 from J; bases not matched to a gene: 13. The CDR3 covers 17 residues.

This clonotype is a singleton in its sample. The CDR3, as DNA: TGCAGCAGTGAAGGGGACAGCGTCTTCTCTGAAGCTTTCTTT. Its protein is CSSEGDSVFSEAFF. This chain connects TRBV29-1 to TRBJ1-1; TRBD1 agrees at 7 bases. The CDR3 contains 14 residues. Germline loops: CDR1 SQVTM, CDR2 ANQGSEA. Trimming at V came to 8 bases and at J to 6 bases, leaving 15 bases not matched to a gene.

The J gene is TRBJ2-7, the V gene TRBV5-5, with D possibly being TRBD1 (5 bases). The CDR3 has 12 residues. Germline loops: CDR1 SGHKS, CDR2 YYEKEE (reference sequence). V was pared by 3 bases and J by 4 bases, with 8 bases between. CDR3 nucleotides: TGTGCCAGCAGCTCCACAGGATACGAGCAGTACTTC. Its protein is CASSSTGYEQYF.

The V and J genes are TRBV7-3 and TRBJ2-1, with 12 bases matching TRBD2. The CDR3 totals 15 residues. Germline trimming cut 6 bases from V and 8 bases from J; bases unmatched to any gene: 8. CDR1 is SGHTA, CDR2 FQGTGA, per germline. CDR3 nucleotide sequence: TGTGCCAGCAGTCGGACTAGCGGGAAATTGGATGAGCAGTTCTTC. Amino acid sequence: CASSRTSGKLDEQFF.

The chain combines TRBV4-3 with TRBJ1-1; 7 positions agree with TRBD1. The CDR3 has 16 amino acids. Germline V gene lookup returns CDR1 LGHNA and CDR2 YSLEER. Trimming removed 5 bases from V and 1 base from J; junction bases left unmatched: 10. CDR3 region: CASSLPYWTGNTEAFF. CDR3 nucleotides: TGCGCCAGCAGCTTGCCGTATTGGACAGGGAACACTGAAGCTTTCTTT.

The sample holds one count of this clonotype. Written as DNA, the CDR3 is TGTGCCAGCAGCGTAACCGGGCTGAACACCGGGGAGCTGTTTTTT. Translation: CASSVTGLNTGELFF. The rearrangement uses TRBV9 and TRBJ2-2; D is ambiguous. CDR1 and CDR2 (germline): SGDLS, YYNGEE. This CDR3 comprises 15 residues. Trimming left V 1 base short and J 1 base short, with 8 bases between.

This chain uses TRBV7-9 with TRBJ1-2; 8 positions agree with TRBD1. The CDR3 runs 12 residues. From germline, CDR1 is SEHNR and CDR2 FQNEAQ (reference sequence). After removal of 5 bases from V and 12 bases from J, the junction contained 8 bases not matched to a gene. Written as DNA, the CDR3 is TGTGCCAGCAGCCCGGACAGGGCTTCCCACACCTTC. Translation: CASSPDRASHTF.

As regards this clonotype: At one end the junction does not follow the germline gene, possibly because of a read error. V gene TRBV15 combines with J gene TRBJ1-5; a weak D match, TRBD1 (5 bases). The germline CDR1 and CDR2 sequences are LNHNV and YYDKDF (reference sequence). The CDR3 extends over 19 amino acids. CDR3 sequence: CATSTQRAGWGASNQPQHF. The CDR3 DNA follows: TGTGCCACCAGCACCCAGAGGGCAGGGTGGGGAGCTAGCAATCAGCCCCAGCACTTT.

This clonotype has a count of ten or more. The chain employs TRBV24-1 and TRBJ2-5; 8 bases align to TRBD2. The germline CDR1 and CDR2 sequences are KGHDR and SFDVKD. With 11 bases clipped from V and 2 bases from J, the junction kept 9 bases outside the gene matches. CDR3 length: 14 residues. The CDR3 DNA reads TGTGCCATCGGGGGGGGGCCCCTTCAAGAGACCCAGTACTTC. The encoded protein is CAIGGGPLQETQYF.

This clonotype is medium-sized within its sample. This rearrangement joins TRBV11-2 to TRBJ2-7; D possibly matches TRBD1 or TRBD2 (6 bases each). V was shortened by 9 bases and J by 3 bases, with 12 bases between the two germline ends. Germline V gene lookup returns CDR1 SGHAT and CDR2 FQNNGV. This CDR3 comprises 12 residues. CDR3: CASRGQNYEQYF. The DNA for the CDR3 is TGTGCCAGTCGGGGGCAGAACTACGAGCAGTACTTC.

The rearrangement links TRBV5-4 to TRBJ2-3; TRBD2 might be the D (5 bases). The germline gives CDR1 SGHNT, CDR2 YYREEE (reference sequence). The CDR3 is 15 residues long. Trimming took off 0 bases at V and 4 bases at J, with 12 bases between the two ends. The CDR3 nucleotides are TGTGCCAGCAGCTTGGGGAGGCTGGTCGCAGATACGCAGTATTTT. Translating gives CASSLGRLVADTQYF.

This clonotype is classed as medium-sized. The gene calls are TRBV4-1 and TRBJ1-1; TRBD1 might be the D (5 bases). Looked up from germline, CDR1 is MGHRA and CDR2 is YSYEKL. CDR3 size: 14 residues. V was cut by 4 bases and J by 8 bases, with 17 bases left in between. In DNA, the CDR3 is TGCGCCAGCAGCCTCGTAGGCAGGGACGGGGAAGCTTTCTTT. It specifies CASSLVGRDGEAFF.

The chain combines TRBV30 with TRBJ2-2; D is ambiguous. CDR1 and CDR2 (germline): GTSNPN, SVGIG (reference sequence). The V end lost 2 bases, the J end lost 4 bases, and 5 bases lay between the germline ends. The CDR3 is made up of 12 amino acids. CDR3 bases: TGTGCCTGGAGTCATACCACCGGGGAGCTGTTTTTT. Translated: CAWSHTTGELFF.

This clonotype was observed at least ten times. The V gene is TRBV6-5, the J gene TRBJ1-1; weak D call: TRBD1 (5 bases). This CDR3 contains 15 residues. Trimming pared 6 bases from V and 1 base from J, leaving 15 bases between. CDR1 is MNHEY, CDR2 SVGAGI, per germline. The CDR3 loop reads CASRAALQANTEAFF. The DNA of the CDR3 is TGTGCCAGCAGGGCTGCGCTACAGGCGAACACTGAAGCTTTCTTT.

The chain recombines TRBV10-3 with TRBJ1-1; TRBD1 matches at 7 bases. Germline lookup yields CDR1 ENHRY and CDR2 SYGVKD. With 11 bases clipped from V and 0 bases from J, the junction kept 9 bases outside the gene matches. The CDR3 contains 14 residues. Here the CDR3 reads CASRTGQLNTEAFF. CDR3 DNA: TGTGCCTCCCGGACAGGACAGCTGAACACTGAAGCTTTCTTT.

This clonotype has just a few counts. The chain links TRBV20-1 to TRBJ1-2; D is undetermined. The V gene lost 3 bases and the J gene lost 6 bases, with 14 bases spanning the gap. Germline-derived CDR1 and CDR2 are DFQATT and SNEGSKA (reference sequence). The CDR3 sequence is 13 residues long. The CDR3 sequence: CSASTVQYDGYTF. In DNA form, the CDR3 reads TGCAGTGCTAGTACTGTGCAGTATGATGGCTACACCTTC.

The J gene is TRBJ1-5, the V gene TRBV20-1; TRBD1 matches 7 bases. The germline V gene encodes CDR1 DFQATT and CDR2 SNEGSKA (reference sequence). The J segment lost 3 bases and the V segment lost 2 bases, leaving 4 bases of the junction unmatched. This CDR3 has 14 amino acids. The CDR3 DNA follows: TGCAGTGCTAGACGGACAGGTGACAATCAGCCCCAGCATTTT. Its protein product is CSARRTGDNQPQHF.

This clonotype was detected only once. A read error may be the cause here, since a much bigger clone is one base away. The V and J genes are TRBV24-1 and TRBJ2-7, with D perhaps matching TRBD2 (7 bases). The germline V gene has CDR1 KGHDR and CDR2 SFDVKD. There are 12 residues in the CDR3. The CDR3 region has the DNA TGCAGTGCTACCGAAGGGGGGGACGAGCAGTACTTC. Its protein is CSATEGGDEQYF.

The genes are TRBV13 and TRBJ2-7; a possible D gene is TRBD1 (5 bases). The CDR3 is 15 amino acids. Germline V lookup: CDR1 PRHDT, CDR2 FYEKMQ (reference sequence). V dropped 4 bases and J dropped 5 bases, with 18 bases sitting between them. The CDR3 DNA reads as TGTGCCAGCAGCTACCCGGGCAGGGTTGTTCACGAGCAGTACTTC. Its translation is CASSYPGRVVHEQYF.

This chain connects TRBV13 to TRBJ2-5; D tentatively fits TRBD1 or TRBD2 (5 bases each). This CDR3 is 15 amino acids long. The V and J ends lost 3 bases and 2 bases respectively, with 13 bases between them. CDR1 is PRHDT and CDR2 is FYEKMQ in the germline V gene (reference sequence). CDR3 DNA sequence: TGTGCCAGCAGCTTGGGGGACGGAGGTCAAGAGACCCAGTACTTC. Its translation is CASSLGDGGQETQYF. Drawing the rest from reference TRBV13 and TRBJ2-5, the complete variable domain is AAGVIQSPRHLIKEKRETATLKCYPIPRHDTVYWYQQGPGQDPQFLISFYEKMQSDKGSIPDRFSAQQFSDYHSELNMSSLELGDSALYFCASSLGDGGQETQYFGPGTRLLVL.